Each of the 29 T cell receptor beta chains below was sequenced from the same sample in a study of molecular identifiers for immune sequencing clone quantification. TCRdb re-called the PCR reads with MiXCR, one entry per CDR3 protein. Among 85,000 to 100,000 distinct CDR3 sequences, 20% to 25% were seen once, and the ten largest hold more than 1%. Sequenced input: naive CD8+ T cells from blood, with Jurkat cell RNA spiked in. Subset of the sample: FACS-sorted CD8+CD4-CCR7+CD45RA+ naive T cells. The source is a human donor in good health. Some libraries in this study had Jurkat cell RNA spiked in.

This clonotype was seen at least ten times. This sequence joins TRBV11-2 and TRBJ2-3, with 12 bases aligning to TRBD2. This CDR3 spans 16 amino acids. J lost 2 bases, V lost 4 bases, and 4 bases had no gene match. Germline loops: CDR1 SGHAT, CDR2 FQNNGV. CDR3 nucleotide sequence: TGTGCCAGCAGCTCCCTAGCGGGAGGGTACACAGATACGCAGTATTTT. It specifies CASSSLAGGYTDTQYF.

This clonotype was seen a few times. This rearrangement joins TRBV19 to TRBJ2-1; 12 bases line up with TRBD2. Per germline, CDR1 LNHDA and CDR2 SQIVND (reference sequence). J lost 0 bases, V lost 6 bases, and 6 bases had no gene match. The length of the CDR3 is 17 residues. CDR3 region: CASSPSSGRASYNEQFF. CDR3 nucleotide sequence: TGTGCCAGTAGCCCTTCTAGCGGGAGGGCCTCCTACAATGAGCAGTTCTTC.

This clonotype came up many times. V is TRBV4-3 and J is TRBJ1-2; a weak D match, TRBD1 (6 bases). Germline CDR1 LGHNA, CDR2 YSLEER. V lost 3 bases to trimming and J lost 3 bases, with 14 bases between them. CDR3 size: 15 residues. The CDR3 bases are TGCGCCAGCAGCCAGGAAACAGGGTATTACTATGGCTACACCTTC. Protein product: CASSQETGYYYGYTF.

This clonotype was observed at least ten times. The gene calls are TRBV12-3 or TRBV12-4 and TRBJ1-1; TRBD1 matches at 7 bases. CDR3 length: 15 amino acids. The V segment lost 5 bases and the J segment 1 base; nucleotides outside the gene matches: 7. CDR3 sequence reads: CASSQHRGGNTEAFF. The CDR3 DNA is TGTGCCAGCAGTCAACACAGGGGAGGGAACACTGAAGCTTTCTTT.

The chain employs TRBV19 and TRBJ2-2; TRBD2 matches at 13 bases. The germline V gene has CDR1 LNHDA and CDR2 SQIVND (reference sequence). This CDR3 region has 17 residues. Germline trimming cut 5 bases from V and 3 bases from J; bases unmatched to any gene: 6. The DNA for the CDR3 is TGTGCCAGTAGTTCCGGACTAGCGGGAGAGGACACCGGGGAGCTGTTTTTT. As protein: CASSSGLAGEDTGELFF. The full variable domain, its missing parts supplied by reference TRBV19 and TRBJ2-2, is DGGITQSPKYLFRKEGQNVTLSCEQNLNHDAMYWYRQDPGQGLRLIYYSQIVNDFQKGDIAEGYSVSREKKESFPLTVTSAQKNPTAFYLCASSSGLAGEDTGELFFGEGSRLTVL.

Many counts were recorded for this clonotype. The chain couples TRBV4-3 to TRBJ2-7, with D tentatively TRBD2 (6 bases). The CDR3 sequence is 16 residues long. Germline CDR1 LGHNA, CDR2 YSLEER. Deletions cut 0 bases from V and 3 bases from J, with 15 bases between. CDR3 loop: CASSQEWDSGYYEQYF. Written as DNA, the CDR3 is TGCGCCAGCAGCCAAGAGTGGGACTCGGGCTACTACGAGCAGTACTTC.

Concerning this clonotype itself: Since a much larger clone is just one base distant, this may be a read error. The CDR3 loop reads CASSSSVPNVLDELFF. The CDR3 DNA follows: TGCGCCAGCAGCTCCTCAGTCCCGAATGTGCTGGATGAGCTGTTCTTC. The rearrangement links TRBV5-1 to TRBJ2-1; no clear D. CDR3 length equals 16 residues. Germline V gives CDR1 SGHRS, CDR2 YFSETQ.

This clonotype was seen repeatedly, ten times or more. CDR3 DNA sequence: TGTGCCAGCAGCTCGATAGCGGGACCCTACGAGCAGTACTTC. Translated, it gives CASSSIAGPYEQYF. This rearrangement joins TRBV5-4 to TRBJ2-7; 8 bases are a match to TRBD2. The germline CDR1 and CDR2 sequences are SGHNT and YYREEE (reference sequence). The CDR3 spans 14 residues. Losses at the gene ends were 3 bases for V and 2 bases for J; bases not matched to a gene: 4.

Points on this clonotype: This clone may be a read error of a much larger clone one base away. The genes are TRBV7-6 and TRBJ2-2; D is unresolved. The CDR3 consists of 18 residues. V shed 4 bases and J shed 0 bases, with 18 bases lying between them. CDR1 is SGHVS and CDR2 is FNYEAQ in the germline V gene. DNA of the CDR3: TGTGCCAGCAGCTCTAGGATCCGAATCGGGCCGAACACCGGGGAGCTGTTTTTT. Its translation is CASSSRIRIGPNTGELFF.

The chain links TRBV19 to TRBJ2-3; D call uncertain. The CDR3 length is 15 residues. The V end lost 3 bases, the J end lost 2 bases, and 12 bases lay between the germline ends. CDR1 and CDR2 from the germline V gene are LNHDA and SQIVND (reference sequence). Written as DNA, the CDR3 is TGTGCCAGTAGTATCGATTCGGGCATCACAGATACGCAGTATTTT. Translating it yields CASSIDSGITDTQYF. The variable domain in full, with the rest retrieved from reference TRBV19 and TRBJ2-3, is DGGITQSPKYLFRKEGQNVTLSCEQNLNHDAMYWYRQDPGQGLRLIYYSQIVNDFQKGDIAEGYSVSREKKESFPLTVTSAQKNPTAFYLCASSIDSGITDTQYFGPGTRLTVL.

This clonotype was counted a few times. A read error may account for a junction end that differs from germline. The V and J genes are TRBV27 and TRBJ1-4; D not resolved. Germline assignment: CDR1 MNHEY and CDR2 SMNVEV (reference sequence). The CDR3 length is 14 residues. CDR3 sequence reads: CASSLYTHYEKLLF. The CDR3 nucleotides read TGTGCCAGCAGTTTATATACTCATTATGAAAAACTGTTGTTT.

V is TRBV12-3 or TRBV12-4 and J is TRBJ2-1, with TRBD2 matching over 8 bases. The CDR3 sequence is 12 residues long. V dropped 8 bases and J dropped 6; count of bases not matched to a gene: 3. CDR3 sequence: CASGAGGNEQFF. The CDR3 region has the DNA TGTGCCAGCGGGGCGGGAGGCAATGAGCAGTTCTTC.

The rearrangement uses TRBV7-9 and TRBJ2-7; no reliable D call. V lost 3 bases to trimming and J lost 3 bases, with 6 bases between them. CDR3 length: 12 amino acids. Germline V gene data show CDR1 as SEHNR and CDR2 as FQNEAQ (reference sequence). The CDR3 sequence is CASSFSVYEQYF. CDR3 DNA: TGTGCCAGCAGCTTTTCGGTCTACGAGCAGTACTTC.

This clonotype was picked up many times. V is TRBV6-2 or TRBV6-3 and J is TRBJ1-1, with 8 bases fitting TRBD1. CDR3 length equals 15 residues. Germline CDR1 MNHEY, CDR2 SVGEGT. The J segment lost 1 base and the V segment lost 7 bases, leaving 8 bases of the junction unmatched. The CDR3 reads CASTGAGGRNTEAFF. CDR3 DNA sequence: TGTGCCAGCACCGGGGCAGGGGGCAGGAACACTGAAGCTTTCTTT.

This clonotype has just a few counts. The V and J genes are TRBV12-3 or TRBV12-4 and TRBJ2-1; D might be TRBD2 (6 bases). Trimming cost V 6 bases and J 7 bases, with 25 bases left between them. The CDR3 covers 17 residues. CDR3: CASRGIRDSFAVNEQFF. In nucleotides, the CDR3 is TGTGCCAGCAGGGGAATTAGGGACTCCTTTGCGGTGAATGAGCAGTTCTTC.

This clonotype has at least ten counts. This chain links TRBV7-9 with TRBJ2-4; perhaps D is TRBD1 or TRBD2 (5 bases each). CDR1 is SEHNR, CDR2 FQNEAQ, per germline (reference sequence). The CDR3 runs 12 residues. With 3 bases removed from V and 6 bases from J, the gap between germline ends came to 6 bases. This chain's CDR3 is CASSFGGNIQYF. In nucleotides, the CDR3 is TGTGCCAGCAGCTTTGGGGGAAACATTCAGTACTTC.

This clonotype was seen a handful of times. This rearrangement joins TRBV6-5 to TRBJ1-2; 7 bases are shared with TRBD1. After removal of 6 bases from V and 4 bases from J, the junction contained 8 bases not matched to a gene. The CDR3 consists of 14 residues. Germline values: CDR1 MNHEY, CDR2 SVGAGI. The CDR3 reads CASSAGTEVYGYTF. The CDR3 DNA follows: TGTGCCAGCAGCGCCGGGACAGAAGTCTATGGCTACACCTTC.

This clonotype was observed a handful of times. J is TRBJ2-7 and V is TRBV20-1; 14 nucleotides agree with TRBD2. V shed 6 bases, J shed 3 bases, and the junction held 7 bases outside the gene matches. The germline gives CDR1 DFQATT, CDR2 SNEGSKA (reference sequence). CDR3 length: 15 amino acids. The CDR3 DNA is TGCAGTGCCACGGGACTAGCGGGGGAAAACTACGAGCAGTACTTC. This sequence encodes CSATGLAGENYEQYF.

This clonotype has ten or more counts. The chain uses TRBV9 and TRBJ1-2; D gene uncertain. Germline V gene sequence: CDR1 SGDLS, CDR2 YYNGEE. Between the trimmed V and J ends, which lost 0 bases and 2 bases, there was a span of 11 bases. This CDR3 comprises 15 residues. This chain's CDR3 is CASSVVTRLNYGYTF. The CDR3 DNA is TGTGCCAGCAGCGTAGTTACCCGACTAAACTATGGCTACACCTTC.

This clonotype was found many times. This sequence joins TRBV7-9 and TRBJ2-3, with TRBD2 as a possible D gene (5 bases). Trimming took 0 bases from V and 5 from J, leaving 15 bases between them. The CDR3 runs to 16 residues. The germline gives CDR1 SEHNR, CDR2 FQNEAQ (reference sequence). This chain's CDR3 is CASSLAWGEVGDTQYF. For the CDR3, the DNA is TGTGCCAGCAGCTTAGCTTGGGGAGAGGTAGGAGATACGCAGTATTTT.

This clonotype has ten or more counts. The chain joins TRBV4-1 to TRBJ2-3; 9 bases match TRBD2. Germline CDR1 is MGHRA and CDR2 is YSYEKL. The CDR3 is 16 residues long. The V segment lost 4 bases and the J segment 2 bases; nucleotides outside the gene matches: 7. This CDR3 reads CASSRPLAGPTDTQYF. CDR3 in DNA: TGCGCCAGCAGCCGACCACTAGCGGGCCCCACAGATACGCAGTATTTT.

This clonotype has a handful of counts. The rearrangement links TRBV4-3 to TRBJ2-1; 7 bases map to TRBD1. CDR1 and CDR2 (germline): LGHNA, YSLEER. The CDR3 is made up of 16 amino acids. The V segment lost 0 bases and the J segment 0 bases; nucleotides outside the gene matches: 2. The CDR3 DNA is TGCGCCAGCAGCCAAGACCGGGACAGCTCCTACAATGAGCAGTTCTTC. It yields the protein CASSQDRDSSYNEQFF.

This clonotype was seen a few times. CDR3 loop: CASSFGGSTYNEQFF. The CDR3 DNA reads as TGTGCCAGCAGTTTTGGTGGATCTACCTACAATGAGCAGTTCTTC. The chain couples TRBV28 to TRBJ2-1; D not certain. The CDR3 spans 15 residues. The V end lost 3 bases, the J end lost 2 bases, and 11 bases lay between the germline ends. CDR1 MDHEN and CDR2 SYDVKM come from the germline V gene.

The table lists this clonotype with many counts. The chain is built from TRBV12-3 or TRBV12-4 and TRBJ1-5; a weak D match, TRBD1 (5 bases). V gave up 2 bases and J gave up 6 bases, with 11 bases separating them. The CDR3 runs 14 residues. CDR3 sequence: CASSLMGLGQPQHF. The CDR3 nucleotides are TGTGCCAGCAGTTTAATGGGGCTCGGTCAGCCCCAGCATTTT.

The chain has TRBV5-1 and TRBJ1-6; no firm D call. Trimming removed 3 bases from V and 5 bases from J, with 6 bases in between. CDR3 length: 13 residues. In germline, CDR1 is SGHRS, CDR2 YFSETQ. The CDR3 region has the DNA TGCGCCAGCAGCTACGGCGATAATTCACCCCTCCACTTT. This translates into CASSYGDNSPLHF.

The gene calls are TRBV4-3 and TRBJ2-1; maybe TRBD2 (5 bases). With 0 bases removed from V and 3 bases from J, the gap between germline ends came to 12 bases. CDR1 and CDR2 (germline): LGHNA, YSLEER. This CDR3 region has 16 residues. CDR3 sequence reads: CASSQDEGMNYNEQFF. The CDR3 bases are TGCGCCAGCAGCCAAGATGAGGGAATGAACTACAATGAGCAGTTCTTC.

This clonotype was seen ten or more times. J is TRBJ2-7 and V is TRBV10-3, with no clear D. This CDR3 has 11 residues. V lost 8 bases and J 5 bases, leaving 10 bases between the germline ends. Looked up from germline, CDR1 is ENHRY and CDR2 is SYGVKD. The CDR3 DNA is TGTGCCATCCGTTCGTTGGACGAGCAGTACTTC. Its translation: CAIRSLDEQYF.

Ten or more counts support this clonotype. The chain recombines TRBV10-2 with TRBJ2-7, with no clear D. V shed 4 bases and J shed 7 bases, with 20 bases lying between them. This CDR3 comprises 15 residues. Germline V CDR1 and CDR2: WSHSY, SAAADI. The CDR3 DNA sequence: TGCGCCAGCAGTGGAGACATTACGAATTACGCGGAGCAGTACTTC. Encoded protein: CASSGDITNYAEQYF.

This clonotype was seen ten or more times. The V call is TRBV7-9, the J call TRBJ2-7, with TRBD1 as a possible D gene (5 bases). This CDR3 has 13 amino acids. CDR1 is SEHNR and CDR2 is FQNEAQ in the germline V gene (reference sequence). The V gene lost 4 bases and the J gene lost 1 base, with 8 bases spanning the gap. For the CDR3, the DNA is TGTGCCAGCAGCTCGGACAAGTCCTACGAGCAGTACTTC. Translated, it gives CASSSDKSYEQYF.